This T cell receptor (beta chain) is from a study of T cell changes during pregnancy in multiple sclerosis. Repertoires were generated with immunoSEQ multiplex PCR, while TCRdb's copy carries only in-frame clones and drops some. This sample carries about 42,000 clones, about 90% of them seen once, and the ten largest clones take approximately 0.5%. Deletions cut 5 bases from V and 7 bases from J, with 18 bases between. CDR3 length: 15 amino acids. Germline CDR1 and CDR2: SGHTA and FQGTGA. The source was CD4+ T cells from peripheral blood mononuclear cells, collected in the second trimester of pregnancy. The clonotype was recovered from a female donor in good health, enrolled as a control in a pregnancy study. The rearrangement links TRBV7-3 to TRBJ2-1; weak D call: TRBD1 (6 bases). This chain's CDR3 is CASSTGPNRENEQFF. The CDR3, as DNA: TGTGCCAGCAGCACGGGACCGAACAGGGAAAATGAGCAGTTCTTC.